The 4 T cell receptor beta chains reported below all come from one sample, sequenced in a study of Ad26.COV2.S vaccination and SARS-CoV-2 variants. The repertoire was sequenced with immunoSEQ multiplex PCR; TCRdb's copy has only in-frame clones and lacks some. The sample lists roughly 420,000 clones; 88% were seen once. Treatment meaning: some 19 received Ad26.COV2.S at low or high dose, single or two shots; about 5 received placebo; per-sample allocation not given. The samples date from day 63 after the first vaccine or placebo injection. This specimen consisted of peripheral blood, obtained in a trial of Ad26.COV2.S vaccine versus placebo. The receptors here all came from a person aged 18-65 years who received the Ad26.COV2.S COVID-19 vaccine or a placebo.

The rearrangement links TRBV6-4 to TRBJ2-1; 7 nucleotides align to TRBD2. The CDR3 contains 14 residues. Trimming cost V 4 bases and J 9 bases; bases outside gene matches: 9. Germline V lookup: CDR1 MRHNA, CDR2 SNTAGT. The CDR3 coding sequence is TGTGCCAGCAGTGCTGATCTAGCGGATTTTGAGCAGTTCTTC. This translates into CASSADLADFEQFF.

The CDR3 loop is CATSELPGPWNEQFF. CDR3 DNA sequence: TGTGCCACCAGTGAGCTCCCGGGGCCATGGAATGAGCAGTTCTTC. This chain uses TRBV24-1 with TRBJ2-1, with D perhaps assigned TRBD1 or TRBD2 (5 bases each). V dropped 4 bases and J dropped 7 bases, with 16 bases sitting between them. There are 15 residues in the CDR3. Looked up from germline, CDR1 is KGHDR and CDR2 is SFDVKD.

This chain links TRBV7-2 with TRBJ2-2, with TRBD2 matching 11 bases. V lost 5 bases, J lost 0 bases, and 2 bases stayed unmatched. Germline loops: CDR1 SGHTA, CDR2 FQGNSA. The CDR3 spans 16 residues. The CDR3 nucleotides are TGTGCCAGCAGCCAGACTAGCGGGGCGAACACCGGGGAGCTGTTTTTT. Protein sequence: CASSQTSGANTGELFF. The full variable domain, its missing parts supplied by reference TRBV7-2 and TRBJ2-2, is GAGVSQSPSNKVTEKGKDVELRCDPISGHTALYWYRQSLGQGLEFLIYFQGNSAPDKSGLPSDRFSAERTGGSVSTLTIQRTQQEDSAVYLCASSQTSGANTGELFFGEGSRLTVL.

The chain links TRBV7-2 to TRBJ2-5; unclear D gene. Germline CDR1 reads SGHTA; CDR2 reads FQGNSA. The CDR3 consists of 14 residues. Trimming pared 5 bases from V and 2 bases from J, leaving 12 bases between. CDR3 residues: CASSPPGLQETQYF. CDR3 DNA sequence: TGTGCCAGCAGCCCACCCGGTCTACAAGAGACCCAGTACTTC.